This T cell receptor (beta chain) was profiled in a study of blood T cell repertoires in COVID-19. V dropped 3 bases and J dropped 6 bases, with 18 bases sitting between them. Germline lookup yields CDR1 DFQATT and CDR2 SNEGSKA (reference sequence). This CDR3 region has 14 residues. Assay used: immunoSEQ multiplex PCR; TCRdb lists only in-frame clones, some missing. The table records around 310,000 clones, around 90% of them present only once. The chain carries TRBV20-1 and TRBJ2-7; D may be TRBD1 (6 bases). Sequenced: peripheral blood. The TCR comes from a woman in her twenties or thirties with COVID-19, enrolled during active disease. CDR3 coding DNA: TGCAGTGCTAGTCGGGACACCGTCCCCAGCGAGCAGTACTTC. It yields the protein CSASRDTVPSEQYF.